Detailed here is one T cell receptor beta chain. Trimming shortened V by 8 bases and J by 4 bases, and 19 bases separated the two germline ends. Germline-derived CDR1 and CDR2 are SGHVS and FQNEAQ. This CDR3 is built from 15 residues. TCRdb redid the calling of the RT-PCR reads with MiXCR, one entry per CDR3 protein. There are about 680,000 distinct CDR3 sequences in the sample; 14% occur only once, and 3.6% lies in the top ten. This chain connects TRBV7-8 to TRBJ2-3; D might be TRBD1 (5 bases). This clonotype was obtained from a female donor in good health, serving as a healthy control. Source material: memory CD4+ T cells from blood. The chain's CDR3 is CASLRSMGLADTQYF. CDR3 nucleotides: TGTGCCAGCCTTCGGAGTATGGGGCTCGCAGATACGCAGTATTTT.